The rows below give T cell receptor beta chains drawn from one sample of a study of blood T cell repertoires in COVID-19. Only in-frame clones appear in the TCRdb table, and some are missing; sequencing was by immunoSEQ multiplex PCR. The sample comprises 200,000 to 300,000 clones, roughly 81% of which are singletons, and under 5% rests with the top ten. Sequencing input: peripheral blood. These receptors were taken from a man aged 50-60 years with acute or convalescent COVID-19. Each CDR3 is given with its conserved first and last residue. The D gene is left open where the match is weak.

>TRBJ1-2|TRBD1|TRBV3-1/TRBV3-2
TGTGCCAGCAGCCAAGGGAGGGGGAAGACAGGGTTACTTGGCTACACCTTC
CASSQGRGKTGLLGYTF
>TRBJ1-4|NA|TRBV4-1
TGCGCCAGCAGCCGAATTGGGGGGAGGGTTGCTGAAAAACTGTTTTTT
CASSRIGGRVAEKLFF
>TRBJ1-1|NA|TRBV11-2
TGTGCCAGCAGCTTAGGTACGGGGGAAGCTTTCTTT
CASSLGTGEAFF
>TRBJ2-7|TRBD1|TRBV5-1
TGCGCCAGCAGGACGGACAGGGGCGAGCAGTACTTC
CASRTDRGEQYF
>TRBJ1-2|TRBD1|TRBV5-4
TGTGCCAGCAGCCCCGACAGGGCCTATGGCTACACCTTC
CASSPDRAYGYTF
>TRBJ1-2|NA|TRBV6-4
TGTGCCAGCAGCCCTAACAGGGATGTCGGCGGCTACACCTTC
CASSPNRDVGGYTF
>TRBJ2-1|TRBD1|TRBV9
TGTGCCAGCAGCCGACAGGGGGCGCCGTTGGATGAGCAGTTCTTC
CASSRQGAPLDEQFF
>TRBJ1-1|NA|TRBV5-4
TGTGCCAGCAGCACTATGTTTGGACTGGCGAACACTGAAGCTTTCTTT
CASSTMFGLANTEAFF
>TRBJ2-1|TRBD2|TRBV28
TGTGCCAGCAGTTCGCCGGGACTAGCGGGATTCCAGCAGTTCTTC
CASSSPGLAGFQQFF
>TRBJ2-2|TRBD1|TRBV30
TGTGCCTGGAGTGATGAGGACAGGGAAACCGGGGAGCTGTTTTTT
CAWSDEDRETGELFF
>TRBJ1-5|NA|TRBV27
TGTGCCAGCAGTTTAACAGGGTTAGATGCGAGAGAACCCCAGCATTTT
CASSLTGLDAREPQHF
>TRBJ2-7|NA|TRBV30
TGTGCCTGGAACGGACAGAGCTCCTACGAGCAGTACTTC
CAWNGQSSYEQYF
>TRBJ2-2|TRBD1|TRBV12-5
TGTGCTAGTGGTTTGGTTCTGACAGGGACCTCCACCGGGGAGCTGTTTTTT
CASGLVLTGTSTGELFF
>TRBJ1-2|TRBD1|TRBV5-6
TGTGCCAGCAGCTCGGGACAGCCAGGCTACACCTTC
CASSSGQPGYTF
>TRBJ1-1|NA|TRBV11-3
TGTGCCAGCAGCTTAGGAGGGTTGAACACTGAAGCTTTCTTT
CASSLGGLNTEAFF
>TRBJ1-1|TRBD1|TRBV6-6
TGTGCCAGCAGTACGGCGGGACAGGAATCTGAAGCTTTCTTT
CASSTAGQESEAFF
>TRBJ2-2|TRBD2|TRBV6-4
TGTGCCAGCAGTGGACTAGCGGGAACCGGGGAGCTGTTTTTT
CASSGLAGTGELFF
>TRBJ1-6|TRBD1|TRBV30
TGTGCCTGGAGTAGGGACAGGGCCTCACCCCTCCACTTT
CAWSRDRASPLHF
>TRBJ2-7|TRBD1|TRBV9
TGTGCCAGCAGCCCTCAGGGGGCCCTCGACTACGAGCAGTACTTC
CASSPQGALDYEQYF
>TRBJ1-4|TRBD1|TRBV5-5
TGTGCCAGCAGCACCGACAGGGTTAGGAGTGAAAAACTGTTTTTT
CASSTDRVRSEKLFF
>TRBJ2-1|TRBD1|TRBV10-1
TGCGCCAGCAGTGTATCGGGACAGGGCCTCAATGAGCAGTTCTTC
CASSVSGQGLNEQFF
>TRBJ2-6|TRBD1|TRBV27
TGTGCCAGCAGTTTATTGCCCCCGGACAGGGGGCGAACTGGGGCCAACGTCCTGACTTTC
CASSLLPPDRGRTGANVLTF